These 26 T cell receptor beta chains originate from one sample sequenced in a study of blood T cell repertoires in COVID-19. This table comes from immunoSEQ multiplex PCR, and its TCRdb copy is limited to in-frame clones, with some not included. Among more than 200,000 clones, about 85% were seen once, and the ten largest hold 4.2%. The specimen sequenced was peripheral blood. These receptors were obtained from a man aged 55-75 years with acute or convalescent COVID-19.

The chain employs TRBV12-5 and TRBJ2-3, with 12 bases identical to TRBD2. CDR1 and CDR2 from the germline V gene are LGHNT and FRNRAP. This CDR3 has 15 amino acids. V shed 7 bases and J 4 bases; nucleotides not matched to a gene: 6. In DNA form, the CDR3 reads TGTGCTAGTGTTCTCCTAGCGGGGGGGGCAGATACGCAGTATTTT. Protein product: CASVLLAGGADTQYF.

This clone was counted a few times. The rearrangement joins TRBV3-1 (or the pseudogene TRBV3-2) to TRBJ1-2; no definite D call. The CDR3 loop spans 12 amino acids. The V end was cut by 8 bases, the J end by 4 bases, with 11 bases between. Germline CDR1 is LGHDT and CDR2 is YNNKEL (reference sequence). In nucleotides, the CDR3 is TGTGCCAGCGGCGAGGGAAGCTATGGCTACACCTTC. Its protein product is CASGEGSYGYTF.

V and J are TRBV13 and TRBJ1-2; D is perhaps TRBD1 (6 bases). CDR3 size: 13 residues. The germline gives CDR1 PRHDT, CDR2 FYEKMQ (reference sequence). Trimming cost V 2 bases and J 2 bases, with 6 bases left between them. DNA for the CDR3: TGTGCCAGCAGCTTACAGGGGAACTATGGCTACACCTTC. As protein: CASSLQGNYGYTF.

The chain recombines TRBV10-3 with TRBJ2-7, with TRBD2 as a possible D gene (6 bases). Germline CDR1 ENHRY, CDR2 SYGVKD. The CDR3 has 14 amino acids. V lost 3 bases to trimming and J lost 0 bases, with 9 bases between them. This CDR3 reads CAISDSGFSYEQYF. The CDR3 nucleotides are TGTGCCATCAGTGACAGCGGGTTCTCCTACGAGCAGTACTTC.

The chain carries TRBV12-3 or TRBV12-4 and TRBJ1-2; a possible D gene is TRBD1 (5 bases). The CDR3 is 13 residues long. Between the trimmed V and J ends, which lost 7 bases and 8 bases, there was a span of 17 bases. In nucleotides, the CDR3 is TGTGCCAGCAATAGGCAGGGACTAGAAGGCTACACCTTC. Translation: CASNRQGLEGYTF.

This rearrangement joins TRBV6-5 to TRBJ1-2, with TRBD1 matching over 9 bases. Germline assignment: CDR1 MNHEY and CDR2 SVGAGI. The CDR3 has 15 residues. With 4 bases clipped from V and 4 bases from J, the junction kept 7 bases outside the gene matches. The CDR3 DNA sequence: TGTGCCAGCAGTTCCTACTCGACAGGGGGCTATGGCTACACCTTC. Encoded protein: CASSSYSTGGYGYTF.

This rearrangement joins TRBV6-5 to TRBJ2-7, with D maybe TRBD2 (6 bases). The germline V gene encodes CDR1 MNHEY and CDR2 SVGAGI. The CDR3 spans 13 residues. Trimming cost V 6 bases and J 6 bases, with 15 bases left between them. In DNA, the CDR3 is TGTGCCAGCAGGAACCAGGGAGGTGTCGAGCAGTACTTC. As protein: CASRNQGGVEQYF.

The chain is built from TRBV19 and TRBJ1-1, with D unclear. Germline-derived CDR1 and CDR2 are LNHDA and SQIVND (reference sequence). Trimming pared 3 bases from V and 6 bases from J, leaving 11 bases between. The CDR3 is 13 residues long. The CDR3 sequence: CASSIGGRSEAFF. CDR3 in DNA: TGTGCCAGTAGTATCGGAGGGCGGTCTGAAGCTTTCTTT.

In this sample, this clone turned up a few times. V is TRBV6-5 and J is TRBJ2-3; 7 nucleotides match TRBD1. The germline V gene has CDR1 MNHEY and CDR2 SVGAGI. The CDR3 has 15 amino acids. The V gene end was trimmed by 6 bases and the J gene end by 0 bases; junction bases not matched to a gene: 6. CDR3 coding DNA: TGTGCCAGCAGGCCGAGACAGGGAAGCACAGATACGCAGTATTTT. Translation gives CASRPRQGSTDTQYF.

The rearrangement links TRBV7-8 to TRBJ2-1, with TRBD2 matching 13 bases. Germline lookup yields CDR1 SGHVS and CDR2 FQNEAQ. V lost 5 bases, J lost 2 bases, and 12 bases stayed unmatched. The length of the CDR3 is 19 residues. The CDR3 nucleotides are TGTGCCAGCAGCCTCGTACTAGCGGGAGGGGTAGGGCCCTACAATGAGCAGTTCTTC. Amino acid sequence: CASSLVLAGGVGPYNEQFF.

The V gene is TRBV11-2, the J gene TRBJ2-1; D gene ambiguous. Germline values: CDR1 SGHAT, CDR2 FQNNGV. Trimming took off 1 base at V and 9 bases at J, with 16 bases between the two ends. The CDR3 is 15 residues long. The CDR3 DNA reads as TGTGCCAGCAGCTTAGTCGGCCAGCTCGGCGGTGAGCAGTTCTTC. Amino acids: CASSLVGQLGGEQFF.

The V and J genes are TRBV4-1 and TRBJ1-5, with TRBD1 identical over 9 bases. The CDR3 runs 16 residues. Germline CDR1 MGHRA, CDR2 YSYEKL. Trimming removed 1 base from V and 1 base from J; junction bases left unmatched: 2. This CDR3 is CASSQGQGVSNQPQHF. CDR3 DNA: TGCGCCAGCAGCCAAGGACAGGGGGTGAGCAATCAGCCCCAGCATTTT.

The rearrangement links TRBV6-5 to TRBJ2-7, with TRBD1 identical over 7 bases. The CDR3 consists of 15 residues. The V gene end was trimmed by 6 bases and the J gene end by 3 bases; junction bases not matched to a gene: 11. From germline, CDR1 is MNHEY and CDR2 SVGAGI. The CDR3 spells CASSKQGQSHYEQYF. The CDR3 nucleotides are TGTGCCAGCAGCAAGCAGGGACAGAGCCACTACGAGCAGTACTTC.

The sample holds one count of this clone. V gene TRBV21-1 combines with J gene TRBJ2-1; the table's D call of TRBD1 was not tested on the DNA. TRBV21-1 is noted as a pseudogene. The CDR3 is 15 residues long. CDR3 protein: CASTAGHPLDNEQFF. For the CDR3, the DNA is TGTGCCAGCACGGCCGGACACCCTCTGGACAATGAGCAGTTCTTC.

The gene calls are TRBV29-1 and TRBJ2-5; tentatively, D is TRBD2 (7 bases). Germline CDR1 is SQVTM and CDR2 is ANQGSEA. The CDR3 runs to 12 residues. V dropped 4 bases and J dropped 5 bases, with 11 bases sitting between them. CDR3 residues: CSVVGGAETQYF. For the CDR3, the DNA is TGCAGCGTTGTAGGGGGGGCGGAGACCCAGTACTTC.

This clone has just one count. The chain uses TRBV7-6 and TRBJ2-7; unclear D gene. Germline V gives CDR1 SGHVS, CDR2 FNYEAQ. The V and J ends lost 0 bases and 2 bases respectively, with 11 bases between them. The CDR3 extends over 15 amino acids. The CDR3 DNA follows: TGTGCCAGCAGCTTAGCCTTGGGCCAGACCTACGAGCAGTACTTC. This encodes CASSLALGQTYEQYF.

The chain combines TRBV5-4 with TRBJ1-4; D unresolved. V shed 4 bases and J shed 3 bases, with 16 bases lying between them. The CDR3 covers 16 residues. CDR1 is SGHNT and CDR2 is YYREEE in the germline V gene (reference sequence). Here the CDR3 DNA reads TGTGCCAGCAGCACTTCCACCCAAGCCCCTAATGAAAAACTGTTTTTT. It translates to CASSTSTQAPNEKLFF.

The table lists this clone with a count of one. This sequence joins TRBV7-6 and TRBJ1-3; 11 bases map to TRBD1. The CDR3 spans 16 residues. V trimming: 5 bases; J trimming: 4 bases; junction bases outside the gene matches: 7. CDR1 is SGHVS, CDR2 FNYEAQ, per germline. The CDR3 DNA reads TGTGCCAGCAGCCCAGGGACAGGGGGGGACGGAAACACCATATATTTT. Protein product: CASSPGTGGDGNTIYF.

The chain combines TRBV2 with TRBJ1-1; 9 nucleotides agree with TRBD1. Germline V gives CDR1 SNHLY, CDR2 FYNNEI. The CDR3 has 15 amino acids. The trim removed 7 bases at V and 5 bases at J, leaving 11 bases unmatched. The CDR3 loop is CASKEQGAVRTEAFF. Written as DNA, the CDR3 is TGTGCCAGCAAGGAACAGGGGGCAGTAAGGACTGAAGCTTTCTTT.

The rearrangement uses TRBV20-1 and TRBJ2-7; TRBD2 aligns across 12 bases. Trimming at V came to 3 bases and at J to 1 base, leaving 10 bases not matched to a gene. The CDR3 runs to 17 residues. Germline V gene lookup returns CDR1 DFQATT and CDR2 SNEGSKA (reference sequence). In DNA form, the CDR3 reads TGCAGTGCTAGTAATCCTAGCGGGAGGGCCGGGTCCTACGAGCAGTACTTC. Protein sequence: CSASNPSGRAGSYEQYF.

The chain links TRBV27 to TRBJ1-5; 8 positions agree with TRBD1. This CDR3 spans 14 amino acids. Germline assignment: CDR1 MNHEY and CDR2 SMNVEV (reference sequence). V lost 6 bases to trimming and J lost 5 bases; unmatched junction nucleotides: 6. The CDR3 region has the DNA TGTGCCAGCAGCCCGGGACAGGAACATCAGCCCCAGCATTTT. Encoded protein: CASSPGQEHQPQHF.

In nucleotides, the CDR3 is TGTGCCAGCAGTCGGGACAGGACGAACACCGGGGAGCTGTTTTTT. Translation: CASSRDRTNTGELFF. The rearrangement links TRBV6-5 to TRBJ2-2; 8 bases match TRBD1. CDR1 is MNHEY, CDR2 SVGAGI, per germline. The J segment lost 0 bases and the V segment lost 5 bases, leaving 2 bases of the junction unmatched. This CDR3 has 15 amino acids.

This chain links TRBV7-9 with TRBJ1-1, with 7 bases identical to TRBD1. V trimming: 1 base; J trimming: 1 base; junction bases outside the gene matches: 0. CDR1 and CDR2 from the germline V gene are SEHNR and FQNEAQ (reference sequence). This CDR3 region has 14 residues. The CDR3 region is CASSLGDRNTEAFF. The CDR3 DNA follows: TGTGCCAGCAGCTTAGGGGACAGGAACACTGAAGCTTTCTTT.

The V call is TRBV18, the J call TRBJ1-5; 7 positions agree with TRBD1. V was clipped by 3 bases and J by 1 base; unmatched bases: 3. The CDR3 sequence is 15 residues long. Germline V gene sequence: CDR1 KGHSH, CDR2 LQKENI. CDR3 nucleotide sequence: TGTGCCAGCTCACCGGGACAGTTAAGCAATCAGCCCCAGCATTTT. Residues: CASSPGQLSNQPQHF.

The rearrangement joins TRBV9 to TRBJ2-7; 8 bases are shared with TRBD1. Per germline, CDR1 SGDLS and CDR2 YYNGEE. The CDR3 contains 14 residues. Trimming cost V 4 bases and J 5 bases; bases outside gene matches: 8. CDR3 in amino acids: CASSRGQGAHEQYF. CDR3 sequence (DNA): TGTGCCAGCAGCAGAGGTCAGGGGGCCCACGAGCAGTACTTC.

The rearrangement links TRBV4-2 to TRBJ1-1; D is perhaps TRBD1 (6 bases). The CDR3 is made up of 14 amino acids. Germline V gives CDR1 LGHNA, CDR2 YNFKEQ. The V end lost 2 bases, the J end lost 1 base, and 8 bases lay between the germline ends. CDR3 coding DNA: TGTGCCAGCAGCCAAACAGGGACGAACACTGAAGCTTTCTTT. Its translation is CASSQTGTNTEAFF.